A selection of T cell receptor beta chains follows, all from one sample in a study of blood T cell repertoires in COVID-19. TCRdb keeps only in-frame clones here, not all; method: immunoSEQ multiplex PCR. The sample includes about 68,000 clones, roughly nine tenths seen only once; the top ten take more than 8%. The sample consisted of peripheral blood. These receptors originate from a man between 45 and 60 years old with active COVID-19. The conserved cysteine and the conserved F or W are not part of the CDR3 here. Fields, in order: V gene, J gene, CDR3 protein.

TRBV7-9	TRBJ2-2	ASSPTSFPPGELF
TRBV9	TRBJ2-7	ASSLLGDRDAEQY
TRBV3-1/TRBV3-2	TRBJ1-2	ASSHRGTDGYT
TRBV6-5	TRBJ2-2	ASRAYVTGELF
TRBV5-1	TRBJ2-3	ASSSGSTDTQY
TRBV20-1	TRBJ2-1	SASQEDEQF
TRBV4-1	TRBJ2-7	ASSQRDSSTYEQY
TRBV7-2	TRBJ2-3	ASNPGSSTDTQY
TRBV3-1/TRBV3-2	TRBJ1-5	ASSQGNRGLLGNQPQH
TRBV4-1	TRBJ1-4	ASSRTNSREKLF
TRBV9	TRBJ2-2	ASKRGGPGELF
TRBV6-5	TRBJ2-5	ASSPRGTKRETQY
TRBV29-1	TRBJ1-5	SVEFIGGQPQH
TRBV19	TRBJ2-2	ASSIATRQGGTGELF
TRBV5-1	TRBJ1-2	ASLPTGVSNYGYT
TRBV13	TRBJ2-3	ASSPPGWGPGTDTQY
TRBV9	TRBJ1-5	ASSRRGGRQPQH
TRBV12-3/TRBV12-4	TRBJ2-7	ATGTVIYEQY
TRBV11-2	TRBJ2-2	ASSYRQDDTGELF
TRBV7-8	TRBJ1-5	ASKLGASNQPQH
TRBV6-2/TRBV6-3	TRBJ2-1	ASSYGWGGEQF
TRBV10-3	TRBJ2-1	AISEDTGWGDEQF
TRBV18	TRBJ2-2	ASSPYGGNTGELF
TRBV6-1	TRBJ1-3	ASSDHPRMGNTIY